This T cell receptor beta chain was identified in a study of graft-versus-host responses after intestinal transplantation. Data came from immunoSEQ multiplex PCR; TCRdb stores just in-frame clones and leaves some out. The sample holds 20,000 or so clones; roughly 87% are singletons and the top ten take under 2%. The CDR3 has 16 amino acids. Germline-derived CDR1 and CDR2 are SNHLY and FYNNEI. Trimming took 3 bases from V and 0 from J, leaving 12 bases between them. The chain is built from TRBV2 and TRBJ1-3, with unresolved D. This sample comprised PBMCs, obtained 14 days after transplant. The source of this sequence is a human patient who received an intestinal transplant, so some T cells may come from the graft donor. CDR3 residues: CASSDQTFSSGNTIYF. The DNA of the CDR3 is TGTGCCAGCAGTGATCAGACCTTTAGCTCTGGAAACACCATATATTTT. Using reference TRBV2 and TRBJ1-3 for the parts outside the CDR3, the full variable domain is EPEVTQTPSHQVTQMGQEVILRCVPISNHLYFYWYRQILGQKVEFLVSFYNNEISEKSEIFDDQFSVERPDGSNFTLKIRSTKLEDSAMYFCASSDQTFSSGNTIYFGEGSWLTVV.